The T cell receptor beta chain described here comes from a study of control samples from healthy donors and cancer patients. This table comes from immunoSEQ multiplex PCR, and its TCRdb copy is limited to in-frame clones, with some not included. The sample consists of some 130,000 clones, roughly 89% of them appearing once. Germline CDR1 ENHRY, CDR2 SYGVKD. This CDR3 is built from 16 residues. V lost 4 bases to trimming and J lost 0 bases, with 13 bases between them. The receptor comes from a man aged 25-45 years in good health. Sequencing was done on a sample of blood. The genes are TRBV10-3 and TRBJ1-3; no definite D call. Here the CDR3 reads CAISGVGLDSGNTIYF. For the CDR3, the DNA is TGTGCCATCAGTGGAGTAGGCCTAGACTCTGGAAACACCATATATTTT.